A single sample is the source of the 3 T cell receptor beta chains below, sequenced in a study of CD8 T cells in ankylosing spondylitis. Study results and limitations: Blood of patients with ankylosing spondylitis appeared to be characterized by a TCR beta motif of roughly eight highly homologous variants.

A single record per CDR3 protein comes from TCRdb applying MiXCR to the 5' RACE reads. Of over 700,000 distinct CDR3 sequences in the sample, about 20% were seen once. Their specific antigens are unknown. Sequencing was performed on blood, either unsorted or a sorted T cell fraction (not recorded which). These receptors all come from a male donor with ankylosing spondylitis.

V gene TRBV3-1 combines with J gene TRBJ2-1, with TRBD1 matching 10 bases. V lost 5 bases and J lost 16; bases outside the gene matches: 11. The CDR3 covers 13 residues. The germline gives CDR1 LGHDT, CDR2 YNNKEL (reference sequence). CDR3 protein: CASSDGTRDRGFF. CDR3 coding DNA: TGTGCCAGCAGCGACGGAACCCGGGACAGGGGTTTCTTC.

Details on this clonotype: One end of the junction varies from germline; a read error may be responsible. V is TRBV20-1 and J is TRBJ2-2; 9 nucleotides align to TRBD2. This CDR3 region has 17 residues. Germline lookup yields CDR1 DFQATT and CDR2 SNEGSKA (reference sequence). Here the CDR3 reads CCARAAGGPPDTGELFF. The DNA of the CDR3 is TGCTGTGCTAGAGCGGCGGGAGGGCCCCCGGACACCGGGGAGCTGTTTTTT.

This clonotype was counted a few times. V is TRBV20-1 and J is TRBJ1-5; TRBD1 aligns across 10 bases. Germline CDR1 DFQATT, CDR2 SNEGSKA (reference sequence). V shed 5 bases, J shed 7 bases, and the junction held 8 bases outside the gene matches. The CDR3 spans 14 residues. Written as DNA, the CDR3 is TGCAGTGCTCTGCGGACAGGGGGATTACAGCCCCAGCATTTT. Protein product: CSALRTGGLQPQHF.